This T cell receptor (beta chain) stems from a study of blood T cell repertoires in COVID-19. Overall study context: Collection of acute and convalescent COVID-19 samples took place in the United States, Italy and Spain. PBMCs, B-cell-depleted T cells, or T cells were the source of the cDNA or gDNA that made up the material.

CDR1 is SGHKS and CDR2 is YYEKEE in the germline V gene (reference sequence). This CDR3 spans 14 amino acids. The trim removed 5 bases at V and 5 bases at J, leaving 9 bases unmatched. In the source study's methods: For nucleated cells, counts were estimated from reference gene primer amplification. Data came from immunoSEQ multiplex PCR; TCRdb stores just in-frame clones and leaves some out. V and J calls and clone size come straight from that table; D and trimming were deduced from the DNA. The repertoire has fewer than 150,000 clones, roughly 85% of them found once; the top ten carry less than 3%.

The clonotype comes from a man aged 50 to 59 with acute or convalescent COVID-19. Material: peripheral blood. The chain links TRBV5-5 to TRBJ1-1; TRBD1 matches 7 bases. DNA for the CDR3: TGTGCCAGCAGAGATTACAGGGGAAGGACTGAAGCTTTCTTT. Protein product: CASRDYRGRTEAFF.